This T cell receptor beta chain was documented in a study of T cells in localized non-small cell lung cancer. Study-level points and caveats: There was higher T cell clonality in uninvolved adjacent lung than in tumor, and it was highest there. Analysis by sequencing included only one tumor region, so heterogeneity remains possible. For the top 100 tumor clones, a median roughly 56 also appeared in adjacent lung. An association was observed between higher blood T cell density and longer overall survival.

V was trimmed by 2 bases and J by 6 bases, leaving 8 bases between them. The V gene's germline CDR1 is SGHKS and CDR2 YYEKEE (reference sequence). CDR3 size: 12 residues. The protocol was immunoSEQ multiplex PCR, while the TCRdb copy is restricted to in-frame clones and leaves out a portion. Of around 91,000 clones in the sample, roughly 90% are singletons; the top ten hold 15%. This clone was observed a few times. Its antigen is not known. The J gene is TRBJ1-2, the V gene TRBV5-5; D gene unclear. This clonotype originated in a man aged 40 to 70 with stage I squamous cell lung carcinoma. The sequencing used peripheral blood, collected before any cancer treatment. The CDR3 nucleotides are TGTGCCAGCAGCTTTACGACAAATGGCTACACCTTC. Translation: CASSFTTNGYTF. Variable domain in full (rest from reference TRBV5-5 and TRBJ1-2): DAGVTQSPTHLIKTRGQQVTLRCSPISGHKSVSWYQQVLGQGPQFIFQYYEKEERGRGNFPDRFSARQFPNYSSELNVNALLLGDSALYLCASSFTTNGYTFGSGTRLTVV.